The 19 T cell receptor beta chains reported below all come from one sample, sequenced in a study of T-cell memory formation after mild COVID-19. TCRdb used MiXCR to reprocess the 5' RACE reads, holding one entry per CDR3 protein. The sample comprises 350,000 to 550,000 distinct CDR3 sequences, roughly 18% of which are singletons, and roughly a fifth rests with the top ten. Sequencing was carried out using PBMCs or a T cell subset sorted from them (not recorded which). Source of these receptors: a man aged 18 to 35 who had mild COVID-19 (a few samples of this study predate the infection). Cell type and time point are not known.

In its sample, this clonotype was seen a few times. V and J are TRBV4-2 and TRBJ2-2; unclear D gene. CDR1 and CDR2 from the germline V gene are LGHNA and YNFKEQ. CDR3 length: 15 residues. V was clipped by 0 bases and J by 5 bases, with 10 bases between them. CDR3 in DNA: TGTGCCAGCAGCCAAGACAAGTTGAGGACCGGGGAGCTGTTTTTT. It is translated as CASSQDKLRTGELFF.

The chain joins TRBV4-1 to TRBJ2-3; 13 nucleotides align to TRBD2. This CDR3 is 16 amino acids long. Trimming cost V 5 bases and J 4 bases; bases outside gene matches: 6. CDR1 is MGHRA, CDR2 YSYEKL, per germline. The CDR3 sequence: CASSSRLAGGSDTQYF. The CDR3 DNA reads TGCGCCAGCAGCTCACGACTAGCGGGGGGTTCAGATACGCAGTATTTT.

This clonotype was seen a few times. CDR3 in DNA: TGCAGCGTATCTAGCGGGGGGGCATTGAGTGAGCAGTTCTTC. This translates into CSVSSGGALSEQFF. The V and J genes are TRBV29-1 and TRBJ2-1; 12 nucleotides agree with TRBD2. Trimming cost V 6 bases and J 9 bases; bases outside gene matches: 9. The CDR3 has 14 amino acids. Germline lookup yields CDR1 SQVTM and CDR2 ANQGSEA.

The chain combines TRBV7-2 with TRBJ1-2, with D tentatively TRBD1 (6 bases). Germline loops: CDR1 SGHTA, CDR2 FQGNSA. V was trimmed by 4 bases and J by 4 bases, leaving 16 bases between them. The CDR3 loop spans 15 amino acids. The CDR3 DNA reads TGTGCCAGCAGCTCCCTAAATAGACAGGTCTATGGCTACACCTTC. Translated, it gives CASSSLNRQVYGYTF.

This chain links TRBV19 with TRBJ1-2, with D possibly being TRBD1 (6 bases). CDR3 length equals 14 residues. Germline lookup yields CDR1 LNHDA and CDR2 SQIVND (reference sequence). V lost 7 bases to trimming and J lost 0 bases, with 12 bases between them. The chain's CDR3 is CASTWDKTNYGYTF. The CDR3 nucleotides read TGTGCCAGTACCTGGGACAAGACTAACTATGGCTACACCTTC.

The genes are TRBV7-9 and TRBJ2-1, with 8 positions matching TRBD1. The germline V gene has CDR1 SEHNR and CDR2 FQNEAQ (reference sequence). V lost 5 bases and J lost 1; bases outside the gene matches: 4. There are 15 residues in the CDR3. CDR3 amino acids: CASSPRGQSYNEQFF. DNA of the CDR3: TGTGCCAGCAGCCCCAGGGGGCAGTCCTACAATGAGCAGTTCTTC.

In this sample, this clonotype turned up a few times. The chain has TRBV4-1 and TRBJ1-5; D uncertain. Germline lookup yields CDR1 MGHRA and CDR2 YSYEKL. V was clipped by 0 bases and J by 4 bases, with 7 bases between them. CDR3 length: 14 residues. The CDR3 loop is CASSQEWGNQPQHF. CDR3 bases: TGCGCCAGCAGCCAAGAGTGGGGAAATCAGCCCCAGCATTTT.

The rearrangement uses TRBV7-2 and TRBJ2-7; a possible D gene is TRBD2 (7 bases). This CDR3 is 14 amino acids long. V shed 3 bases and J shed 3 bases, with 12 bases lying between them. Per the germline V gene, CDR1 is SGHTA and CDR2 is FQGNSA. The CDR3 region is CASSFGGGRYEQYF. The DNA of the CDR3 is TGTGCCAGCAGCTTTGGCGGGGGCCGCTACGAGCAGTACTTC.

This clonotype was recorded a few times. The J gene is TRBJ2-1, the V gene TRBV5-1, with D unresolved. The V and J ends lost 0 bases and 4 bases respectively, with 8 bases between them. The CDR3 is 14 residues long. Germline V CDR1 and CDR2: SGHRS, YFSETQ. The CDR3 DNA is TGCGCCAGCAGCTTGGATGGGGAATACAATGAGCAGTTCTTC. This codes for CASSLDGEYNEQFF.

The J gene is TRBJ2-6, the V gene TRBV27; D ambiguous. Trimming pared 5 bases from V and 2 bases from J, leaving 7 bases between. The germline gives CDR1 MNHEY, CDR2 SMNVEV (reference sequence). The CDR3 covers 14 residues. The CDR3 nucleotides read TGTGCCAGCAGTGATTGGGCTGGGGCCAACGTCCTGACTTTC. As protein: CASSDWAGANVLTF.

The chain is built from TRBV5-1 and TRBJ1-5, with TRBD1 matching over 7 bases. Germline lookup yields CDR1 SGHRS and CDR2 YFSETQ. Trimming took 9 bases from V and 5 from J; bases not matched to a gene: 14. The CDR3 is 15 amino acids. The CDR3 DNA reads as TGCGCCATCAGTTCTGAGGGGGCCGGAGATCAGCCCCAGCATTTT. Protein sequence: CAISSEGAGDQPQHF.

This clonotype was counted between two and nine times. CDR3 DNA: TGTGCCAGCTCTCATGGGACAGGGAGGGACGAGCAGTACGTC. This codes for CASSHGTGRDEQYV. The chain combines TRBV18 with TRBJ2-7; 9 positions match TRBD1. Trimming at V came to 6 bases and at J to 5 bases, leaving 8 bases not matched to a gene. Germline assignment: CDR1 KGHSH and CDR2 LQKENI. The CDR3 is 14 amino acids.

J is TRBJ2-3 and V is TRBV7-2; the D gene could be TRBD1 or TRBD2 (6 bases each). The CDR3 length is 16 residues. Trimming cost V 1 base and J 4 bases, with 15 bases left between them. The germline CDR1 and CDR2 sequences are SGHTA and FQGNSA. CDR3 sequence: CASSLGGWGAADTQYF. The CDR3, as DNA: TGTGCCAGCAGCTTAGGTGGCTGGGGGGCGGCAGATACGCAGTATTTT.

This chain uses TRBV5-1 with TRBJ1-1; tentatively, D is TRBD1 (5 bases). The CDR3 spans 14 residues. V lost 4 bases and J 4 bases, leaving 14 bases between the germline ends. Germline lookup yields CDR1 SGHRS and CDR2 YFSETQ. The DNA for the CDR3 is TGCGCCAGCAGCCCCCCCGGGGGTGGCACTGAAGCTTTCTTT. Translation gives CASSPPGGGTEAFF.

This clonotype appeared once. As DNA, the CDR3 is TGTGCCACCAGCAGAGAAGGGAGAAGGGATGAGCAGTTCTTC. Its protein product is CATSREGRRDEQFF. J is TRBJ2-1 and V is TRBV15, with D perhaps TRBD2 (5 bases). The V gene's germline CDR1 is LNHNV and CDR2 YYDKDF (reference sequence). V lost 0 bases to trimming and J lost 8 bases, with 11 bases between them. CDR3 length equals 14 residues.

The genes are TRBV7-2 and TRBJ1-4; possible D gene TRBD1, 5 bases. The germline V gene has CDR1 SGHTA and CDR2 FQGNSA. Trimming cost V 2 bases and J 0 bases, with 13 bases left between them. The CDR3 length is 17 residues. CDR3 region: CASSLRGRSATNEKLFF. The CDR3 DNA is TGTGCCAGCAGCTTACGGGGACGGTCCGCAACTAATGAAAAACTGTTTTTT.

This chain joins TRBV9 and TRBJ2-3; D gene uncertain. CDR1 SGDLS and CDR2 YYNGEE come from the germline V gene. Trimming stripped 2 bases from V and 2 bases from J, with 9 bases between. The CDR3 is 14 amino acids. Here the CDR3 reads CASSVKPATDTQYF. The CDR3 nucleotides read TGTGCCAGCAGCGTCAAGCCGGCCACAGATACGCAGTATTTT.

The chain joins TRBV7-9 to TRBJ2-2; 7 positions match TRBD2. J was trimmed by 12 bases and V by 3 bases; bases with no gene match: 7. The CDR3 runs to 13 residues. From germline, CDR1 is SEHNR and CDR2 FQNEAQ (reference sequence). The CDR3 spells CASSFGGSLKLFF. The CDR3 coding sequence is TGTGCCAGCAGCTTCGGCGGGAGTCTAAAGCTGTTTTTT.

This clonotype was found a few times. The chain joins TRBV7-9 to TRBJ2-3, with D possibly being TRBD1 (5 bases). CDR3 length equals 14 residues. Germline CDR1 is SEHNR and CDR2 is FQNEAQ (reference sequence). Trimming shortened V by 11 bases and J by 2 bases, and 17 bases separated the two germline ends. The CDR3 DNA reads as TGTGCCGGGTCGACAGCAACTTACACAGATACGCAGTATTTT. This codes for CAGSTATYTDTQYF.